The 7 T cell receptor beta chains presented below share a single source sample, sequenced in a study of prognosis after radiotherapy for stage I lung cancer (dated by TCRdb to 2020 to 2022). Instrument used: Illumina HiSeq 3000. Two rounds of multiplex PCR on genomic DNA were used to amplify the TCR beta CDR3 region. In the first PCR round, primers specific to each TRBV and TRBJ gene were used, and the primer sequences were filed in Chinese patent CN105087789A. TCRdb reanalyzed the raw reads on its own, using fastp at Q25 for trimming and MiXCR for clone calling, and kept in-frame beta chains. Identical CDR3 protein sequences are pooled into one entry, listed with their most common genes and DNA. This sample comprises about 24,000 distinct CDR3 sequences, approximately 39% of them detected only once. 20% to 25% of the sample lies in the top ten. The sequenced sample was PBMCs, obtained before or after stereotactic body radiation therapy (not recorded which). Source of these receptors: a donor of 50 years or more with non-small cell lung cancer.

This clonotype came up many times. The chain combines TRBV6-1 with TRBJ2-5; D might be TRBD2 (5 bases). CDR1 and CDR2 from the germline V gene are MNHNS and SASEGT. V was shortened by 1 base and J by 4 bases, with 13 bases between the two germline ends. The CDR3 has 15 residues. CDR3 DNA: TGTGCCAGCAGTGAAGTGGCTACGGGAACAGAGACCCAGTACTTC. Amino acids: CASSEVATGTETQYF.

The V and J genes are TRBV20-1 and TRBJ2-1, with 12 bases matching TRBD2. The CDR3 length is 13 residues. Looked up from germline, CDR1 is DFQATT and CDR2 is SNEGSKA (reference sequence). CDR3 DNA sequence: TGCACTAGCGGGAGGGGGGGGTACAATGAGCAGTTCTTC. As protein: CTSGRGGYNEQFF.

This clonotype was detected many times. This rearrangement joins TRBV5-5 to TRBJ2-3; D remains ambiguous. The CDR3 has 14 residues. Trimming pared 0 bases from V and 4 bases from J, leaving 9 bases between. CDR1 and CDR2 (germline): SGHKS, YYEKEE (reference sequence). The CDR3 spells CASSLGRAADTQYF. For the CDR3, the DNA is TGTGCCAGCAGCTTGGGGAGAGCTGCAGATACGCAGTATTTT.

Sample share makes this clonotype medium-sized. The V gene is TRBV2, the J gene TRBJ2-1; 9 nucleotides align to TRBD2. The germline V gene has CDR1 SNHLY and CDR2 FYNNEI. CDR3 size: 15 residues. V lost 1 base, J lost 4 bases, and 2 bases stayed unmatched. The chain's CDR3 is CASSEDSGGYNEQFF. In nucleotides, the CDR3 is TGTGCCAGCAGTGAAGATAGCGGGGGTTACAATGAGCAGTTCTTC.

This clonotype showed up many times. The chain uses TRBV10-3 and TRBJ1-3, with D possibly TRBD1 on 6 matching bases. This CDR3 has 16 residues. Germline V lookup: CDR1 ENHRY, CDR2 SYGVKD. Trimming removed 7 bases from V and 2 bases from J, with 18 bases in between. CDR3 in DNA: TGTGCCATCACCCTCGAAAGAACAGGGCCTGGAAACACCATATATTTT. It specifies CAITLERTGPGNTIYF.

In its sample, this clonotype was seen many times. The chain couples TRBV7-9 to TRBJ2-7, with D uncertain. V lost 0 bases to trimming and J lost 5 bases, with 8 bases between them. The CDR3 consists of 13 residues. Germline V gives CDR1 SEHNR, CDR2 FQNEAQ (reference sequence). The CDR3 DNA follows: TGTGCCAGCAGCTTAGCCTTTATGGACGAGCAGTACTTC. Translated: CASSLAFMDEQYF.

In its sample, this clonotype was seen a few times. CDR3 DNA: TGTGCCAGCAGCCCAGGACCTTACTACAATGAGCAGTTCTTC. Its protein is CASSPGPYYNEQFF. The chain recombines TRBV7-7 with TRBJ2-1; D remains ambiguous. Germline V gives CDR1 SSHAT, CDR2 FNYEAQ (reference sequence). Trimming removed 5 bases at V and 3 bases at J, with 11 bases between. The CDR3 runs 14 residues.